This T cell receptor (beta chain) was captured in a study of early T cells in non-severe SARS-CoV-2 infection. Overall study: The authors sequenced bulk RNA from unsorted whole blood, leaving chains unpaired.

TCRdb called the 5' RACE reads again in MiXCR, with one record for every CDR3 protein. The sample lists tens of thousands of distinct CDR3 sequences, 20% to 25% seen once, with more than 15% in the top ten. This clonotype occurred a few times. V gave up 1 base and J gave up 7 bases, with 16 bases separating them. The CDR3 consists of 15 residues. The V gene's germline CDR1 is MGHRA and CDR2 YSYEKL. V is TRBV4-1 and J is TRBJ1-1, with a tentative D call TRBD1 (5 bases). The clonotype originates from an adult who was a healthcare worker with PCR-confirmed SARS-CoV-2 infection or an uninfected control (not recorded which). The starting material was whole blood, obtained at baseline. The CDR3 nucleotides read TGCGCCAGCAGCCAAGTGACAGCAATATCCTATGAAGCTTTCTTT. Protein sequence: CASSQVTAISYEAFF.